These T cell receptor beta chains were read from a single sample in a study of T cells in Graves' hyperthyroidism and ophthalmopathy. Via MiXCR, TCRdb re-called the multiplex PCR reads, giving one row per CDR3 protein. The table shows about 620,000 distinct CDR3 sequences, with around 15% occurring only once. Source material: blood. The receptor set was obtained from a woman aged 30 to 39 with Graves' hyperthyroidism. Both conserved end residues are part of each CDR3. The D gene is left open where the match is weak. Clone size is given for some rows only: seen once, a few or many times, or a class if the clone is expanded.

V gene	clone size	J gene	D gene	CDR3 protein	CDR3 DNA
TRBV9	many	TRBJ2-1	TRBD2	CASSAPGGSYNEQFF	TGTGCCAGCAGCGCGCCGGGAGGCTCCTACAATGAGCAGTTCTTC
TRBV3-1	few	TRBJ2-4	TRBD1	CASSARQGAAKNIQYF	TGTGCCAGCAGCGCTAGACAGGGGGCGGCCAAAAACATTCAGTACTTC
TRBV20-1	many	TRBJ2-1	NA	CSARDRDRGNEQFF	TGCAGTGCTAGAGATCGTGACCGGGGCAATGAGCAGTTCTTC
TRBV18	few	TRBJ2-7	TRBD2	CASSRRLAAASYEQYF	TGTGCCAGCTCACGAAGACTAGCGGCCGCCTCCTACGAGCAGTACTTC
TRBV28	NA	TRBJ1-2	NA	CASSLPHTGGYGYTF	TGTGCCAGCAGTTTGCCCCACACAGGAGGCTATGGCTACACCTTC
TRBV5-4	few	TRBJ2-4	NA	CATSMAGQNIQYF	TGTGCCACTTCTATGGCAGGCCAAAACATTCAGTACTTC
TRBV7-9	many	TRBJ2-3	NA	CASSLGLEDTQYF	TGTGCCAGCAGCTTAGGGTTGGAAGATACGCAGTATTTT
TRBV18	NA	TRBJ1-5	NA	CASSPRDGNHPQHF	TGTGCCAGCTCACCGCGGGACGGGAATCATCCCCAGCATTTT
TRBV28	NA	TRBJ1-2	TRBD1	CASSLGQGMNYGYTF	TGTGCCAGCAGTTTGGGACAGGGTATGAACTATGGCTACACCTTC
TRBV7-3	many	TRBJ2-1	NA	CASSLMGGRGGYNEQFF	TGTGCCAGCAGCTTAATGGGGGGGAGAGGGGGGTACAATGAGCAGTTCTTC
TRBV6-1	many	TRBJ2-1	NA	CASNSLVMSYNEQFF	TGTGCCAGCAATAGCCTAGTAATGTCCTACAATGAGCAGTTCTTC
TRBV11-1	few	TRBJ1-6	NA	CASSFGVEAEPLHF	TGTGCCAGCAGCTTTGGGGTCGAAGCGGAGCCCCTCCACTTT
TRBV11-2	NA	TRBJ2-7	NA	CASSLERGPEQYF	TGTGCCAGCAGCTTGGAACGGGGTCCCGAGCAGTACTTC
TRBV5-1	few	TRBJ2-5	TRBD2	CASSFGLAGAQETQYF	TGCGCCAGCAGCTTCGGACTAGCGGGAGCCCAAGAGACCCAGTACTTC
TRBV27	many	TRBJ2-1	NA	CASSSAFSYNEQFF	TGTGCCAGCAGTTCGGCCTTTTCCTACAATGAGCAGTTCTTC
TRBV6-1	NA	TRBJ1-2	TRBD1	CASRGPGQGARTF	TGTGCCAGCAGGGGGCCGGGACAGGGGGCGCGGACCTTC
TRBV20-1	NA	TRBJ2-3	NA	CSAVVSSRTDTQYF	TGCAGTGCCGTAGTTAGCTCCCGCACAGATACGCAGTATTTT
TRBV27	many	TRBJ2-1	TRBD2	CASSLGGSTYNEQFF	TGTGCCAGCAGTTTAGGCGGGAGCACTTACAATGAGCAGTTCTTC
TRBV7-2	many	TRBJ1-1	NA	CASSLRDTEAFF	TGTGCCAGCAGCTTGAGGGACACTGAAGCTTTCTTT
TRBV4-1	few	TRBJ1-1	NA	CASSQEQGKAGTEAFF	TGCGCCAGCAGCCAAGAGCAGGGAAAAGCGGGCACTGAAGCTTTCTTT
TRBV6-9	few	TRBJ2-5	NA	CASSYREAGTPETQYF	TGTGCCAGCAGTTACAGAGAGGCCGGGACCCCGGAGACCCAGTACTTC
TRBV2	many	TRBJ2-1	NA	CASDGPYNEQFF	TGTGCCAGTGACGGACCCTACAATGAGCAGTTCTTC
TRBV9	NA	TRBJ2-3	TRBD2	CASSFFSGMGDTQYF	TGTGCCAGCAGCTTCTTCAGCGGGATGGGGGATACGCAGTATTTT
TRBV6-6	many	TRBJ2-7	NA	CASSYAGTPSYEQYF	TGTGCCAGCAGTTACGCCGGGACACCGTCCTACGAGCAGTACTTC
TRBV25-1	few	TRBJ1-1	NA	CASSESTRPNTEAFF	TGTGCCAGCAGTGAATCCACAAGACCAAACACTGAAGCTTTCTTT
TRBV3-1	many	TRBJ1-2	TRBD1	CASTGGGILTYGYTF	TGTGCCAGCACCGGAGGGGGCATCTTGACCTATGGCTACACCTTC
TRBV19	few	TRBJ2-5	NA	CASSTGETQYF	TGTGCCAGTAGCACAGGGGAGACCCAGTACTTC
TRBV6-2/TRBV6-3	many	TRBJ2-1	TRBD2	CASSYSGGLDNEQFF	TGTGCCAGCAGTTACTCCGGAGGACTAGACAATGAGCAGTTCTTC
TRBV4-3	NA	TRBJ1-2	TRBD1	CASSRKIGAGGIDYGYTF	TGCGCCAGCAGCCGCAAGATAGGGGCAGGGGGCATTGACTATGGCTACACCTTC
TRBV18	NA	TRBJ2-1	NA	CASSPLTQRISYNEQFF	TGTGCCAGCTCACCCCTGACGCAGCGTATCTCCTACAATGAGCAGTTCTTC
TRBV29-1	NA	TRBJ1-2	NA	CSVGGDWEGPLNYGYTF	TGCAGCGTTGGCGGGGACTGGGAAGGACCACTGAACTATGGCTACACCTTC
TRBV29-1	few	TRBJ2-7	NA	CSVPLGGSYEQYF	TGCAGCGTACCGTTAGGGGGATCCTACGAGCAGTACTTC
TRBV9	NA	TRBJ2-5	NA	CASSPGQRWTQYF	TGTGCCAGCAGCCCAGGGCAGAGGTGGACCCAGTACTTC
TRBV4-2	few	TRBJ2-7	NA	CASSPSLSAYEQYF	TGTGCCAGCAGCCCCTCCCTCAGCGCTTACGAGCAGTACTTC
TRBV11-3	many	TRBJ2-1	TRBD2	CASNRDYVYNEQFF	TGTGCCAGTAACCGGGACTACGTATACAATGAGCAGTTCTTC
TRBV12-3/TRBV12-4	many	TRBJ1-1	NA	CASRFEAGWTEAFF	TGTGCCAGCAGGTTTGAGGCAGGGTGGACTGAAGCTTTCTTT
TRBV28	NA	TRBJ2-1	TRBD1	CASSPPQGGQAPGSGYNGQFF	TGTGCCAGCTCACCACCTCAAGGGGGACAGGCCCCAGGGAGCGGATACAATGGGCAGTTCTTC
TRBV20-1	NA	TRBJ2-5	TRBD2	CSASWGLTSVRETQYF	TGCAGTGCTAGTTGGGGTCTGACTAGCGTACGGGAGACCCAGTACTTC
TRBV11-3	NA	TRBJ2-3	TRBD2	CASRPIAGGRRTDTQYF	TGTGCCAGCAGGCCTATAGCGGGAGGAAGGAGAACAGATACGCAGTATTTT
TRBV27	many	TRBJ1-1	NA	CASSTDPDTEAFF	TGTGCCAGCAGTACAGACCCCGACACTGAAGCTTTCTTT
TRBV7-2	NA	TRBJ2-5	NA	CASSLRRSLETQYF	TGTGCCAGCAGCTTAAGGCGAAGTTTAGAGACCCAGTACTTC
TRBV14	NA	TRBJ1-6	TRBD1	CASSQESPTGDSPLHF	TGTGCCAGCAGCCAAGAGTCGCCGACAGGGGATTCACCCCTCCACTTT
TRBV20-1	many	TRBJ2-7	NA	CSARGSDEQYF	TGCAGTGCTAGAGGTAGCGACGAGCAGTACTTC
TRBV15	few	TRBJ2-3	TRBD1	CATSRDFGQGNGPDRTDTQYF	TGTGCCACCAGCAGAGATTTTGGACAGGGGAACGGACCCGATCGCACAGATACGCAGTATTTT
TRBV19	many	TRBJ2-5	NA	CASSRTQETQYF	TGTGCCAGTAGTCGGACCCAAGAGACCCAGTACTTC
TRBV5-1	many	TRBJ1-5	NA	CASSLGGGLGNQPQHF	TGCGCCAGCAGCTTGGGTGGCGGGTTGGGCAATCAGCCCCAGCATTTT
TRBV12-3/TRBV12-4	few	TRBJ2-7	TRBD1	CASSRSGTGSYEQYF	TGTGCCAGCAGCCGATCCGGGACAGGGAGTTACGAGCAGTACTTC
TRBV7-9	once	TRBJ2-1	NA	CASSLRSAGPHNEQFF	TGTGCCAGCAGCTTACGGTCGGCGGGACCCCACAATGAGCAGTTCTTC
TRBV18	many	TRBJ1-5	NA	CASSPGQLNQPQHF	TGTGCCAGCTCACCGGGCCAACTCAATCAGCCCCAGCATTTT